The clone carrying this TCR beta chain has a handful of counts. Its antigen is currently unknown. Per germline, CDR1 MNHEY and CDR2 SVGAGI. V lost 0 bases to trimming and J lost 4 bases, with 15 bases between them. The CDR3 covers 16 residues. The source of the sample is a study of T cells after yellow fever vaccination. Study-wide results and limits: Clones that expanded after primary vaccination mostly reappeared after the booster (around 96% CD4, 80% to 90% CD8). Repertoires obtained by FACS sorting could include abundant clonotypes that entered as contaminants from the bulk population.

TCRdb called the 5' RACE reads again in MiXCR, with one record for every CDR3 protein. This sample has more than 300,000 distinct CDR3 sequences, with 6.8% found just once. The source is a man younger than 30 who received the YFV17D yellow fever vaccine. The source was PBMCs, collected approximately 47 days after the first yellow fever vaccination. The chain couples TRBV6-5 to TRBJ1-2; TRBD1 might be the D (5 bases). Written as DNA, the CDR3 is TGTGCCAGCAGTTACTCGAGTTGGGGGTTTGCCTATGGCTACACCTTC. Amino acid sequence: CASSYSSWGFAYGYTF.